Shown below are 5 T cell receptor beta chains from a single sample sequenced in a study of T cells in women clearing cervical HPV infection. The method was immunoSEQ multiplex PCR; TCRdb's version includes in-frame clones alone and lacks a portion of them. This table holds fewer than 25,000 clones. Sequencing input: blood buffy coat. All receptors come from a woman aged 18 to 75 with a cervical HPV16 infection that either progressed to CIN3+ or cleared (not recorded which).

To note about this clone: The observed sequence ends 3 residues before the CDR3 terminus, with the missing tail filled in from the germline J gene. The gene calls are TRBV2 and TRBJ2-1; 11 bases match TRBD2. The length of the CDR3 is 14 residues. V shed 9 bases and J 5 bases; nucleotides not matched to a gene: 6. Germline V gives CDR1 SNHLY, CDR2 FYNNEI. The CDR3 spells CASTSSGRNNEQFF. Partial CDR3 DNA: TGTGCCAGTACCTCTAGCGGGAGGAACAATGAG.

In regard to this clone: The CDR3 end falls 3 residues outside the read, so it is completed with the germline J gene. V usage is TRBV5-1 and J usage is TRBJ1-2; D is unresolved. Germline V gene lookup returns CDR1 SGHRS and CDR2 YFSETQ. V was cut by 3 bases and J by 5 bases, with 14 bases left in between. The CDR3 has 14 amino acids. The sequenced part of the CDR3 DNA is TGCGCCAGCAGCTCTCGCGGGGTTGAGTATGGC. It specifies CASSSRGVEYG. The entire CDR3 protein reads CASSSRGVEYGYTF.

A remark on this clone: With the read ending 3 residues before the CDR3 end, the germline J gene is used to fill in that end. J is TRBJ2-1 and V is TRBV2; possibly TRBD2 for D (6 bases). V lost 7 bases and J lost 6, with 16 bases in between. CDR1 and CDR2 from the germline V gene are SNHLY and FYNNEI. This CDR3 contains 14 residues. The sequenced part of the CDR3 DNA is TGTGCCAGCACAAAACTCATCGGGGGCAATGAG. Amino acids: CASTKLIGGNE. The full CDR3 sequence reads CASTKLIGGNEQFF.

With respect to this clone: The CDR3 end falls 3 residues outside the read, so it is completed with the germline J gene. The rearrangement links TRBV19 to TRBJ2-2; 7 nucleotides line up with TRBD1. V trimming: 3 bases; J trimming: 5 bases; junction bases outside the gene matches: 6. The CDR3 spans 15 residues. CDR1 is LNHDA, CDR2 SQIVND, per germline (reference sequence). The part of the CDR3 DNA that was read is TGTGCCAGTAGTATCGGGGACAGCTATACCGGGGAG. Translating gives CASSIGDSYTGE. The whole CDR3 protein reads CASSIGDSYTGELFF.

In the case of this clone: The CDR3 extends 3 residues past the end of the read, so its final part is completed from the germline J gene. The chain links TRBV2 to TRBJ1-3; D remains unclear. The CDR3 is made up of 14 amino acids. Germline-derived CDR1 and CDR2 are SNHLY and FYNNEI. The V and J ends lost 4 bases and 4 bases respectively, with 11 bases between them. Partial CDR3 DNA: TGTGCCAGCAGTGCGGGTTCTCTGGGAAACACC. It yields the protein CASSAGSLGNT. The CDR3 as a whole reads CASSAGSLGNTIYF.